What follows describes a single TCR beta chain. The data were taken from a study of blood T cell repertoires in COVID-19. Study overall: Some COVID-19 samples were acute and others convalescent; all came from the United States, Italy and Spain. PBMCs, B-cell-depleted T cells, or T cells were the source of the cDNA or gDNA that made up the material.

The CDR3 loop spans 14 amino acids. Between the trimmed V and J ends, which lost 7 bases and 7 bases, there was a span of 14 bases. Germline lookup yields CDR1 LNHDA and CDR2 SQIVND (reference sequence). In the authors' methods: Reference gene primer amplification gave nucleated cell count estimates. The data were produced by immunoSEQ multiplex PCR, yet TCRdb's version contains in-frame clones alone and is incomplete. Clone size and V and J calls were adopted from that table, with D and trimming inferred from the DNA. The data show 55,000 to 90,000 clones, about 89% seen once. The receptor was isolated from a woman aged 60-70 years with acute or convalescent COVID-19. V usage is TRBV19 and J usage is TRBJ1-6; perhaps TRBD1 as D (6 bases). The sample consisted of peripheral blood. In DNA, the CDR3 is TGTGCCAGTAAAAATGCGGGGGCGAATTCACCCCTCCACTTT. Translated: CASKNAGANSPLHF. Supplemented by reference TRBV19 and TRBJ1-6, the full variable domain reads DGGITQSPKYLFRKEGQNVTLSCEQNLNHDAMYWYRQDPGQGLRLIYYSQIVNDFQKGDIAEGYSVSREKKESFPLTVTSAQKNPTAFYLCASKNAGANSPLHFGNGTRLTVT.